The T cell receptor (beta chain) described here comes from a study of blood T cell repertoires in COVID-19 (TCRdb year 2020). About the full investigation: Collaborator samples came from the United States, Italy and Spain and covered acute and convalescent phases of COVID-19. The prospective study material was composed of cDNA or gDNA derived from T cells, B-cell-depleted T cells, or PBMCs. Deeply sampled blood TCRbeta repertoires from subjects exposed to, actively infected with, or recovered from COVID-19 were included in the dataset. The repertoires were released in a freely available public database intended as a resource for research on the immune response to SARS-CoV-2. Samples came from the ongoing ImmuneRACE study (first 160 participants) plus 1,254 subjects from 6 global collaborators. The sample metadata nearly always contained a de-identified subject ID, COVID-19 status, age in years and sex. Where available, HLA class I and class II types were obtained from metadata supplied by the sample provider rather than from assay-based typing. General conclusions and limits of the study: Clinical and demographic metadata were provided uncurated, with the amount varying by source and participant.

Enrolling through a virtual design, the prospective study's participants ranged in age from about 18 to 89 years and lived across 20 to 30 United States geographic areas. To assign participants to cohorts, the prospective study relied on clinical history that participants themselves reported in a screening survey and a study questionnaire. Recovered participants in ImmuneRACE Cohort 3 were defined as having two consecutive negative NP/OP PCR tests, clearance from a healthcare professional, or resolution of symptoms. In the prospective study, mobile phlebotomists collected whole blood, serum and a nasopharyngeal or oropharyngeal swab from each participant. Additional blood draws and questionnaires over an approximately two-month period could optionally be provided by prospective study participants. Prospective study blood samples were shipped either frozen or at room temperature before DNA extraction.

About this clone: This clone's antigen is unknown. Base quality data are lacking; no much larger clone is found one base away.

From a lookup of the germline V gene (reference sequence), CDR1 and CDR2 are MNHEY and SMNVEV. V was cut back by 6 bases and J by 3 bases, leaving a gap of 18 bases between them. The CDR3 goes from the cysteine to the phenylalanine over 15 residues. This entry keeps only the CDR3 DNA: 45 bases, framed from base 1. TCRbeta CDR3 regions were amplified from genomic DNA by means of the immunoSEQ Assay, a bias-controlled multiplex PCR. The authors' pipeline ran thus. Nucleated cell counts per sample were estimated from amplification of reference gene primers within the assay. To quantify the absolute abundance of each unique TCRbeta CDR3 rearrangement, sequence reads were collapsed and filtered. For each sample, productive Simpson clonality was calculated as the square root of Simpson's diversity index across productive rearrangements. Held by TCRdb, this immuneACCESS table contains in-frame sequences only and omits some clones. Under half of the omission traces to an unresolved V gene where checked; the cause of the rest is unknown. That table gives V, J and clone size, and the DNA gave D and trimming. The sample table contains 300,000 or so clones; only one count was recorded for around nine tenths of them. The top ten clones comprise 2.6% of the sample.

This sequence originates from a man between 60 and 75 years old who had recovered from COVID-19. Source material: PBMCs or T cells enriched from blood (not recorded which). Recombination joined TRBV27 with TRBJ2-7; D gene: possibly TRBD1, on 5 matching bases. The DNA reads as follows: TGTGCCAGCAGCTTCCAACAGGTTGGGCTCTACGAGCAGTACTTC. Translated, it reads CASSFQQVGLYEQYF.